This entry lists 16 T cell receptor beta chains sequenced from one sample in a study of spatial heterogeneity in lung cancer. TCRdb reanalysed the 5' RACE reads using MiXCR and keeps one entry per CDR3 protein. The sample consists of approximately 39,000 distinct CDR3 sequences, around 5.8% of them appearing once. Time point indicated: sample taken at primary tumor resection. Whole RNA obtained from tumor, nontumor lung or frozen PBMC underwent sequencing without sorting. The sequences come from PBMCs, collected at surgery. These receptors were taken from a male donor with early-stage non-small cell lung cancer.

This chain uses TRBV7-2 with TRBJ1-1; tentatively, D is TRBD1 (6 bases). CDR1 is SGHTA, CDR2 FQGNSA, per germline. The CDR3 covers 14 residues. Between the trimmed V and J ends, which lost 5 bases and 2 bases, there was a span of 12 bases. CDR3 nucleotide sequence: TGTGCCAGCAGCCGGGGACACGCCAACACTGAAGCTTTCTTT. It yields the protein CASSRGHANTEAFF. Full variable domain (outside the CDR3, taken from reference TRBV7-2 and TRBJ1-1): GAGVSQSPSNKVTEKGKDVELRCDPISGHTALYWYRQSLGQGLEFLIYFQGNSAPDKSGLPSDRFSAERTGGSVSTLTIQRTQQEDSAVYLCASSRGHANTEAFFGQGTRLTVV.

This clonotype was found many times. The V call is TRBV2, the J call TRBJ2-5; TRBD1 aligns across 10 bases. The CDR3 runs to 14 residues. V lost 6 bases, J lost 3 bases, and 4 bases stayed unmatched. Germline lookup yields CDR1 SNHLY and CDR2 FYNNEI. The CDR3 nucleotides are TGTGCCAGCAGGGCCGGGACAGGGGAAGAGACCCAGTACTTC. Translation: CASRAGTGEETQYF.

In its sample, this clonotype was seen a few times. This chain uses TRBV3-1 with TRBJ1-4; the match to TRBD1 covers 9 bases. The V gene end was trimmed by 4 bases and the J gene end by 6 bases; junction bases not matched to a gene: 3. Germline CDR1 reads LGHDT; CDR2 reads YNNKEL (reference sequence). This CDR3 contains 14 residues. CDR3 sequence (DNA): TGTGCCAGCAGCCCGACAGGGGGAGATGAAAAACTGTTTTTT. Protein: CASSPTGGDEKLFF.

V and J are TRBV12-3 or TRBV12-4 and TRBJ1-4, with no clear D. This CDR3 comprises 12 residues. Trimming took off 3 bases at V and 11 bases at J, with 10 bases between the two ends. The CDR3 DNA reads TGTGCCAGCAGTTTGGAACGGACTAAACTGTTTTTT. This sequence encodes CASSLERTKLFF.

The chain uses TRBV12-3 or TRBV12-4 and TRBJ1-2; tentatively, D is TRBD1 (6 bases). V was shortened by 6 bases and J by 4 bases, with 9 bases between the two germline ends. The CDR3 runs 12 residues. CDR3 residues: CASRGQLYGYTF. In DNA form, the CDR3 reads TGTGCCAGCAGAGGACAGCTCTATGGCTACACCTTC.

This clonotype was found a few times. The V and J genes are TRBV28 and TRBJ2-5, with 8 bases matching TRBD2. CDR1 is MDHEN, CDR2 SYDVKM, per germline. Trimming took 5 bases from V and 6 from J; bases not matched to a gene: 11. The CDR3 runs to 15 residues. The CDR3 is CASSPPGGGSQTQYF. The CDR3 DNA sequence: TGTGCCAGCAGTCCCCCGGGGGGGGGCTCGCAGACCCAGTACTTC.

This clonotype has ten or more counts. The chain employs TRBV5-1 and TRBJ2-7, with TRBD2 matching 7 bases. Trimming at V came to 1 base and at J to 4 bases, leaving 8 bases not matched to a gene. The germline V gene encodes CDR1 SGHRS and CDR2 YFSETQ. The CDR3 has 15 amino acids. CDR3 sequence reads: CASSLTGGGRYEQYF. As DNA, the CDR3 is TGCGCCAGCAGCTTGACGGGCGGGGGTCGTTACGAGCAGTACTTC.

In this sample, this clonotype turned up many times. The chain combines TRBV4-2 with TRBJ2-1; 12 bases map to TRBD2. The CDR3 runs 18 residues. With V trimmed by 0 bases and J by 7 bases, 10 bases remained unmatched. Looked up from germline, CDR1 is LGHNA and CDR2 is YNFKEQ. CDR3 residues: CASSQEWLAGGPRNEQFF. The CDR3 bases are TGTGCCAGCAGCCAAGAGTGGCTAGCGGGGGGGCCTAGAAATGAGCAGTTCTTC.

This clonotype was observed a few times. The chain recombines TRBV11-2 with TRBJ2-1; D may be TRBD2 (5 bases). From germline, CDR1 is SGHAT and CDR2 FQNNGV. V was cut by 0 bases and J by 10 bases, with 7 bases left in between. This CDR3 contains 12 residues. CDR3 sequence reads: CASSLEVAEQFF. Here the CDR3 DNA reads TGTGCCAGCAGCTTAGAGGTAGCGGAGCAGTTCTTC. Full variable domain (missing parts from reference TRBV11-2 and TRBJ2-1): EAGVAQSPRYKIIEKRQSVAFWCNPISGHATLYWYQQILGQGPKLLIQFQNNGVVDDSQLPKDRFSAERLKGVDSTLKIQPAKLEDSAVYLCASSLEVAEQFFGPGTRLTVL.

This clonotype has more than one count but fewer than ten. The chain's CDR3 is CASSSQGTEQFF. The CDR3 bases are TGTGCCAGCAGCTCACAAGGGACTGAGCAGTTCTTC. The rearrangement links TRBV11-2 to TRBJ2-1; possibly TRBD1 or TRBD2 for D (5 bases each). There are 12 residues in the CDR3. The germline CDR1 and CDR2 sequences are SGHAT and FQNNGV. V lost 4 bases, J lost 9 bases, and 10 bases lay in between.

This clonotype appeared a single time. A read error may explain this, as a much larger clone is one base away. The rearrangement uses TRBV5-1 and TRBJ2-1; 14 bases are shared with TRBD2. The CDR3 contains 15 residues. The junction had 5 bases not matched to a gene; V was cut back by 2 bases and J by 10 bases. Germline lookup yields CDR1 SGHRS and CDR2 YFSETQ. CDR3 bases: TGCGCCAGCAGCTTCTGGACTAGCGGGGGGAAAGAGCAGTTCTTC. Translated: CASSFWTSGGKEQFF.

This clonotype has ten or more counts. The chain is built from TRBV30 and TRBJ2-1, with unresolved D. The CDR3 has 11 amino acids. Trimming took 3 bases from V and 7 from J, leaving 7 bases between them. CDR1 and CDR2 from the germline V gene are GTSNPN and SVGIG (reference sequence). CDR3 amino acids: CAWRLRNEQFF. In DNA, the CDR3 is TGTGCCTGGAGGCTAAGGAATGAGCAGTTCTTC.

The genes are TRBV30 and TRBJ1-1; D remains unclear. Germline CDR1 is GTSNPN and CDR2 is SVGIG (reference sequence). V lost 1 base and J 4 bases, leaving 10 bases between the germline ends. This CDR3 has 13 amino acids. The CDR3 DNA follows: TGTGCCTGGAGTGCAAATGTGATCACTGAAGCTTTCTTT. It is translated as CAWSANVITEAFF.

This clonotype was seen at least ten times. The chain is built from TRBV28 and TRBJ2-7; D remains ambiguous. The germline V gene encodes CDR1 MDHEN and CDR2 SYDVKM. CDR3 length: 13 residues. V was pared by 6 bases and J by 6 bases, with 15 bases between. This CDR3 is CASREGSAVEQYF. DNA of the CDR3: TGTGCCAGCAGAGAAGGCTCCGCGGTCGAGCAGTACTTC.

Many counts were recorded for this clonotype. The genes are TRBV5-1 and TRBJ2-2; possible D gene TRBD1, 5 bases. V gave up 0 bases and J gave up 4 bases, with 7 bases separating them. Per the germline V gene, CDR1 is SGHRS and CDR2 is YFSETQ. The CDR3 totals 14 residues. CDR3 protein: CASSLAGLTGELFF. In DNA form, the CDR3 reads TGCGCCAGCAGCTTGGCAGGGCTCACCGGGGAGCTGTTTTTT.

About this clonotype itself: This may arise from a read error, as a much more abundant clone is one base away. V usage is TRBV10-2 and J usage is TRBJ1-2, with 8 nucleotides matching TRBD1. This CDR3 is 13 amino acids long. Germline V lookup: CDR1 WSHSY, CDR2 SAAADI. In nucleotides, the CDR3 is TGCGGCAGCAGTTCGTGGACAGGGAGTGGCTACACCTTC. This sequence encodes CGSSSWTGSGYTF.